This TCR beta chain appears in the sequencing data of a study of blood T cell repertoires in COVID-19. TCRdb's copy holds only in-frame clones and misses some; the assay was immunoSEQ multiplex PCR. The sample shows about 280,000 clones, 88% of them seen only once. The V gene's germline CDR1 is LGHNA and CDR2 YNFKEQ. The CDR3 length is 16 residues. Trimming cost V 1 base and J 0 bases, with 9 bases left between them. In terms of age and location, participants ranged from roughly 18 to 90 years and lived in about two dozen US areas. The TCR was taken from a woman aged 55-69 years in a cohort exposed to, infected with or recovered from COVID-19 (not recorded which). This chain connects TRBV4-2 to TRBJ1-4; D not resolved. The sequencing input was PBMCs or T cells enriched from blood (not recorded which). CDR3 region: CASSQASEATNEKLFF. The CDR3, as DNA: TGTGCCAGCAGCCAAGCTTCGGAGGCAACTAATGAAAAACTGTTTTTT.